This TCR beta chain came from a study of STAT3 mutations in large granular lymphocyte leukemia. In the study overall: Over half of T-LGLL patients had one or more immunosuppressive regimens. General study points: After therapy, about 35% of the 18 patients switched clonotypes, all new clones STAT3 wild type. In several patients, dominant TCR clone burden exceeded STAT3 mutant burden. Every T-cell large granular lymphocyte leukemia patient had at least one immunodominant TCR beta clonotype. Sampling intervals varied between patients and samples.

CDR1 is SGHRS and CDR2 is YFSETQ in the germline V gene. This CDR3 is built from 14 residues. Trimming cost V 4 bases and J 6 bases; bases outside gene matches: 5. The data were produced by immunoSEQ multiplex PCR, yet TCRdb's version contains in-frame clones alone and is incomplete. The sample lists about 42,000 clones, 80% to 90% occurring once. On this clone: Its antigen is unknown.

The rearrangement joins TRBV5-1 to TRBJ1-5; TRBD1 aligns across 9 bases. Material: PBMCs. The TCR originated in a human donor with T large granular lymphocyte leukemia. Some clones in this sample may be carry-over from other donors' samples. Here the CDR3 reads CASSEGTGLQPQHF. The CDR3 coding sequence is TGCGCCAGCAGCGAGGGGACAGGGCTTCAGCCCCAGCATTTT.